Shown below are 17 T cell receptor beta chains from a single sample sequenced in a study of tumor-infiltrating lymphocytes in primary liver carcinoma. Both blood RNA, taken from unsorted whole blood, and germline DNA were extracted. Priming with a constant-region primer yielded TCR beta cDNA from roughly 490 ng total RNA. Amplification in three nested multiplex PCR rounds with slightly modified ARM-PCR gave rise to TCR beta libraries. A C-beta reverse primer was combined with TRBV1-TRBV30 forward primers in the first two PCR rounds, and each round had around 11 cycles. From the multiplex PCR reads, TCRdb called clonotypes with MiXCR, one entry per CDR3 protein. Among around 330,000 distinct CDR3 sequences listed, over 55% were seen once. Sequenced: peripheral blood. These receptor sequences come from a man aged 35-49 years with primary liver carcinoma and hepatitis B virus infection.

This chain uses TRBV12-3 or TRBV12-4 with TRBJ2-1; 8 nucleotides line up with TRBD2. This CDR3 region has 19 residues. V was pared by 1 base and J by 0 bases, with 11 bases of the junction left unmatched. The CDR3 nucleotides are TGTGCCAGCAGTTTAGAAGCTAGCGGGTCACCGCCCTCCTACAATGAGCAGTTCTTC. Amino acid sequence: CASSLEASGSPPSYNEQFF.

This chain uses TRBV5-1 with TRBJ1-2; 8 bases are shared with TRBD1. Germline loops: CDR1 SGHRS, CDR2 YFSETQ. This CDR3 has 14 amino acids. V lost 0 bases, J lost 4 bases, and 2 bases stayed unmatched. The CDR3 DNA is TGCGCCAGCAGCTTGGTCGGGACAGGCTATGGCTACACCTTC. This translates into CASSLVGTGYGYTF. The whole variable domain, remainder taken from reference TRBV5-1 and TRBJ1-2, is KAGVTQTPRYLIKTRGQQVTLSCSPISGHRSVSWYQQTPGQGLQFLFEYFSETQRNKGNFPGRFSGRQFSNSRSEMNVSTLELGDSALYLCASSLVGTGYGYTFGSGTRLTVV.

The V call is TRBV6-6, the J call TRBJ2-7; a weak D match, TRBD1 (6 bases). Germline CDR1 MNHNY, CDR2 SVGAGI (reference sequence). The CDR3 sequence is 16 residues long. Trimming removed 9 bases at V and 7 bases at J, with 28 bases between. The CDR3 protein is CARTQTREQGPEEQYF. The CDR3, as DNA: TGTGCCAGAACTCAAACAAGGGAACAGGGACCGGAAGAGCAGTACTTC.

This rearrangement joins TRBV5-6 to TRBJ1-1; perhaps TRBD1 as D (6 bases). The ends were cut back, 1 base at V and 12 bases at J, with 10 bases in the middle. Germline CDR1 SGHDT, CDR2 YYEEEE. The CDR3 totals 11 residues. This CDR3 is CASSLWGATFF. DNA of the CDR3: TGTGCCAGCAGCTTGTGGGGGGCGACTTTCTTT.

The CDR3 here is CASSRDHQFSYEQYF. The CDR3 DNA follows: TGTGCCAGTAGCCGGGACCACCAGTTCTCCTACGAGCAGTACTTC. The chain is built from TRBV7-3 and TRBJ2-7; D possibly matches TRBD1 or TRBD2 (5 bases each). The V end lost 9 bases, the J end lost 0 bases, and 18 bases lay between the germline ends. The germline V gene encodes CDR1 SGHTA and CDR2 FQGTGA. This CDR3 spans 15 amino acids.

This clonotype appeared once. The CDR3 DNA sequence: TGTGCCAGCAGTCACACGATTGCAGGGAGGAGAACCTACGAGCAGTACTTC. Translation gives CASSHTIAGRRTYEQYF. The chain has TRBV6-7 and TRBJ2-7; the D gene is possibly TRBD2 (6 bases). TRBV6-7 is an ORF; its function is uncertain. V was pared by 5 bases and J by 2 bases, with 22 bases between. The CDR3 spans 17 residues.

Notes on this clonotype: One junction end disagrees with the germline gene, perhaps due to a read error. The V gene is TRBV6-6, the J gene TRBJ1-5, with 7 bases fitting TRBD1. Germline V gene lookup returns CDR1 MNHNY and CDR2 SVGAGI (reference sequence). The CDR3 is 15 residues long. This CDR3 is CASSQTGLGNQPQRF. As DNA, the CDR3 is TGTGCCAGCAGTCAGACAGGGTTAGGGAATCAGCCCCAGCGTTTT.

The rearrangement uses TRBV28 and TRBJ1-2, with 9 bases identical to TRBD1. The CDR3 contains 14 residues. V lost 4 bases to trimming and J lost 6 bases; unmatched junction nucleotides: 6. The germline V gene has CDR1 MDHEN and CDR2 SYDVKM. CDR3 sequence: CASSWTGDTDGYTF. The DNA for the CDR3 is TGTGCCAGCAGTTGGACAGGGGACACGGATGGCTACACCTTC.

Points on this clonotype: A much more abundant neighbour one base away suggests this may be a read error. The CDR3 does not close with the conserved phenylalanine or tryptophan, likely indicating a read error. J is TRBJ2-7 and V is TRBV6-2 or TRBV6-3, with a weak D call TRBD1 (6 bases). Trimming removed 4 bases at V and 4 bases at J, with 8 bases between. There are 12 residues in the CDR3. Germline CDR1 and CDR2: MNHEY and SVGEGT. CDR3: CASSSQGYEQYI. Written as DNA, the CDR3 is TGTGCCAGCAGTTCACAGGGTTACGAGCAGTACATC.

This rearrangement joins TRBV7-9 to TRBJ2-7, with 8 nucleotides matching TRBD1. The germline V gene encodes CDR1 SEHNR and CDR2 FQNEAQ (reference sequence). V lost 5 bases, J lost 8 bases, and 5 bases stayed unmatched. The CDR3 consists of 12 residues. The CDR3 sequence: CASSSGQGKQYF. The CDR3 DNA reads as TGTGCCAGCAGCAGTGGACAGGGAAAGCAGTACTTC.

There are a few counts of this clonotype. This chain joins TRBV6-6 and TRBJ2-7; D remains ambiguous. CDR1 is MNHNY, CDR2 SVGAGI, per germline (reference sequence). This CDR3 contains 12 residues. V was clipped by 6 bases and J by 4 bases, with 10 bases between them. The CDR3 region is CASRQTTYEQYF. CDR3 DNA sequence: TGTGCCAGCAGGCAGACCACTTACGAGCAGTACTTC.

This clonotype came up many times. The chain has TRBV11-2 and TRBJ1-2; 9 nucleotides agree with TRBD1. CDR3 length: 16 amino acids. Germline CDR1 and CDR2: SGHAT and FQNNGV. The V and J ends lost 0 bases and 2 bases, in that order; junction bases with no gene match: 4. This CDR3 is CASSLDGGTGNYGYTF. The CDR3 DNA is TGTGCCAGCAGCTTAGATGGCGGGACAGGGAACTATGGCTACACCTTC.

This clonotype was recorded only once. One end of the junction varies from germline; a read error may be responsible. The rearrangement joins TRBV11-3 to TRBJ2-2, with 11 bases aligning to TRBD2. The germline V gene has CDR1 SGHNT and CDR2 YENEEA. The CDR3 runs 17 residues. The CDR3 bases are TGTGCCGGCAGCTTATCATCTAGCGGGAGGTTTGCCGGGGAGCTGTTTTTC. The encoded protein is CAGSLSSSGRFAGELFF.

This clonotype turned up a few times. This chain uses TRBV5-4 with TRBJ1-1; D not resolved. Trimming took off 2 bases at V and 1 base at J, with 27 bases between the two ends. From germline, CDR1 is SGHNT and CDR2 YYREEE (reference sequence). The CDR3 runs 20 residues. The CDR3 nucleotides are TGTGCCAGCAGCTTTTCCTACACACTGAGCTCAACCCCCGGGAACACTGAAGCTTTCTTT. This gives the protein CASSFSYTLSSTPGNTEAFF.

In regard to this clonotype: One end of the junction varies from germline; a read error may be responsible. The V gene is TRBV6-1, the J gene TRBJ1-6; 8 bases agree with TRBD1. Germline values: CDR1 MNHNS, CDR2 SASEGT. The CDR3 is 15 amino acids. This CDR3 is CASSEAQGANSSLHF. The CDR3 nucleotides are TGTGCCAGCAGTGAAGCCCAGGGGGCGAATTCATCCCTCCACTTT.

The CDR3 loop reads CASSYTRVLESPLHF. The CDR3 coding sequence is TGTGCCAGCAGTTACACACGGGTGCTGGAGTCACCCCTCCACTTT. The chain links TRBV6-5 to TRBJ1-6; D gene unclear. From germline, CDR1 is MNHEY and CDR2 SVGAGI. Trimming shortened V by 2 bases and J by 10 bases, and 15 bases separated the two germline ends. The CDR3 runs 15 residues.

With regard to this clonotype: Compared with germline, one end of the junction differs, possibly owing to a read error. The V call is TRBV5-1, the J call TRBJ2-2, with D tentatively TRBD2 (5 bases). The CDR3 runs to 15 residues. Germline V lookup: CDR1 SGHRS, CDR2 YFSETQ. This CDR3 is CASSLVGSNTGDLFF. DNA of the CDR3: TGCGCCAGTAGCTTGGTTGGTTCGAACACCGGGGATCTGTTTTTT.